Below, one TCR beta chain is given with its context. Germline V gene data show CDR1 as MDHEN and CDR2 as SYDVKM. V dropped 5 bases and J dropped 0; count of bases not matched to a gene: 0. CDR3 length equals 14 residues. The data belong to a study of blood T cell repertoires in COVID-19. Turning to the study itself: Some COVID-19 samples were acute and others convalescent; all came from the United States, Italy and Spain. PBMCs, B-cell-depleted T cells, or T cells provided the cDNA or gDNA that made up the material.

In the original processing: For nucleated cells, counts were estimated from reference gene primer amplification. This table comes from immunoSEQ multiplex PCR, and its TCRdb copy is limited to in-frame clones, with some not included. V and J calls and clone size are as listed in that table; D and trimming were resolved from the DNA. Here the sample spans 140,000 or so clones, roughly 87% being singletons. Sequenced material: peripheral blood. This TCR derives from a man between 65 and 79 years old with acute or convalescent COVID-19. This chain joins TRBV28 and TRBJ2-4, with TRBD2 matching over 8 bases. CDR3 nucleotide sequence: TGTGCCAGCAGTGCGGGGGGAGCCAAAAACATTCAGTACTTC. Translated, it gives CASSAGGAKNIQYF.